This T cell receptor (beta chain) was retrieved from a study of T cell responses to AZD1222 COVID-19 vaccine. General study findings and limits: At baseline, seropositivity was found in only a handful of AZD1222 recipients.

The V and J ends lost 4 bases and 9 bases respectively, with 10 bases between them. CDR1 and CDR2 (germline): SQVTM, ANQGSEA. There are 12 residues in the CDR3. On this clone itself: Antigen specificity is unknown.

Assay used: immunoSEQ multiplex PCR; TCRdb lists only in-frame clones, some missing. Of some 150,000 clones listed, 85% to 95% are singletons. The source is an adult in good health. This rearrangement joins TRBV29-1 to TRBJ1-6; tentatively, D is TRBD1 (6 bases). This sample comprised peripheral blood, obtained on day 0 of MenACWY control vaccination. This chain's CDR3 is CSVGTVASPLHF. CDR3 nucleotide sequence: TGCAGCGTTGGGACAGTGGCTTCACCCCTCCACTTT.